This is a list of T cell receptor beta chains from one sample in a study of cytomegalovirus exposure and HLA in healthy donors. Using immunoSEQ multiplex PCR, the repertoire was profiled, and TCRdb retains in-frame clones only, with some absent. Seen here are roughly 350,000 clones, 80% to 90% observed once, and the top ten hold about 0.91%. Material for sequencing was PBMCs. Receptors were obtained from a woman in her late teens or twenties in good health and CMV-seronegative. Both conserved end residues are part of each CDR3. Fields, in order: CDR3 protein, CDR3 DNA, clone size, J gene, D gene, V gene. A D gene is named only where the DNA matches it firmly. Not all rows give a size; the values are once, few, many and, for expanded clones, a class.

CDR3 protein: CASSRGWDQPQHF; CDR3 DNA: TGTGCCAGCAGCAGGGGATGGGATCAGCCCCAGCATTTT; clone size: once; J gene: TRBJ1-5; D gene: .; V gene: TRBV28
CDR3 protein: CASTGAPYGYTF; CDR3 DNA: TGTGCCAGTACTGGAGCCCCCTATGGCTACACCTTC; clone size: .; J gene: TRBJ1-2; D gene: .; V gene: TRBV28
CDR3 protein: CASSGVAGGSADTQYF; CDR3 DNA: TGTGCCAGCAGTGGGGTAGCGGGAGGTAGTGCAGATACGCAGTATTTT; clone size: .; J gene: TRBJ2-3; D gene: TRBD2; V gene: TRBV6-1
CDR3 protein: CASSPGGATEAFF; CDR3 DNA: TGTGCCAGCAGTCCGGGGGGGGCCACTGAAGCTTTCTTT; clone size: .; J gene: TRBJ1-1; D gene: .; V gene: TRBV28
CDR3 protein: CASSLVAGAGNTIYF; CDR3 DNA: TGCGCCAGCAGCTTGGTAGCGGGGGCCGGAAACACCATATATTTT; clone size: .; J gene: TRBJ1-3; D gene: .; V gene: TRBV5-1
CDR3 protein: CASSISKGTSGRNNEQFF; CDR3 DNA: TGTGCCAGTAGTATCTCAAAGGGGACTAGCGGGAGAAACAATGAGCAGTTCTTC; clone size: .; J gene: TRBJ2-1; D gene: TRBD2; V gene: TRBV19
CDR3 protein: CASSWTSENYEQYF; CDR3 DNA: TGTGCCAGCAGTTGGACTAGCGAAAACTACGAGCAGTACTTC; clone size: .; J gene: TRBJ2-7; D gene: TRBD2; V gene: TRBV6-1
CDR3 protein: CSVAHSRGQFF; CDR3 DNA: TGCAGCGTTGCCCACTCTAGGGGGCAGTTCTTC; clone size: .; J gene: TRBJ2-1; D gene: .; V gene: TRBV29-1
CDR3 protein: CASSRAGGSYNEQFF; CDR3 DNA: TGTGCCAGCAGTAGAGCCGGCGGATCATACAATGAGCAGTTCTTC; clone size: .; J gene: TRBJ2-1; D gene: .; V gene: TRBV5-6
CDR3 protein: CASSLTSGTIPPGYEQYF; CDR3 DNA: TGTGCCAGCAGTTTAACTAGCGGGACGATTCCCCCCGGGTACGAGCAGTACTTC; clone size: .; J gene: TRBJ2-7; D gene: TRBD2; V gene: TRBV28
CDR3 protein: CASSLSHLAGEYEQYF; CDR3 DNA: TGTGCCAGCAGTTTATCCCACCTAGCGGGAGAATACGAGCAGTACTTC; clone size: .; J gene: TRBJ2-7; D gene: TRBD2; V gene: TRBV27
CDR3 protein: CASSLTPGVLYEQFF; CDR3 DNA: TGTGCCAGCAGCTTAACCCCGGGGGTCCTCTATGAGCAGTTCTTC; clone size: once; J gene: TRBJ2-1; D gene: .; V gene: TRBV7-9
CDR3 protein: CREGGVRVYEQYF; CDR3 DNA: TGTCGGGAGGGGGGAGTACGGGTGTACGAGCAGTACTTC; clone size: .; J gene: TRBJ2-7; D gene: TRBD2; V gene: TRBV7-9
CDR3 protein: CASSLGGTSGRDNEQFF; CDR3 DNA: TGCGCCAGCAGCTTGGGGGGGACTAGCGGGAGGGACAATGAGCAGTTCTTC; clone size: .; J gene: TRBJ2-1; D gene: TRBD2; V gene: TRBV5-1
CDR3 protein: CASSYLAGQAYEQYF; CDR3 DNA: TGTGCCAGCAGTTACCTCGCCGGACAGGCCTACGAGCAGTACTTC; clone size: .; J gene: TRBJ2-7; D gene: TRBD1; V gene: TRBV6-6
CDR3 protein: CASGAKWEGISGNTIYF; CDR3 DNA: TGTGCTAGTGGCGCGAAGTGGGAGGGGATCTCTGGAAACACCATATATTTT; clone size: .; J gene: TRBJ1-3; D gene: .; V gene: TRBV12-5
CDR3 protein: CASSPGQGGYNEQFF; CDR3 DNA: TGTGCCAGCAGTCCGGGACAGGGGGGCTACAATGAGCAGTTCTTC; clone size: .; J gene: TRBJ2-1; D gene: TRBD1; V gene: TRBV6-5
CDR3 protein: CASSQSRLADNEQFF; CDR3 DNA: TGCGCCAGCAGCCAATCACGACTAGCAGACAATGAGCAGTTCTTC; clone size: .; J gene: TRBJ2-1; D gene: TRBD2; V gene: TRBV4-3
CDR3 protein: CASSYSGPDYEQYF; CDR3 DNA: TGTGCCAGCAGTTACTCGGGGCCAGATTACGAGCAGTACTTC; clone size: .; J gene: TRBJ2-7; D gene: .; V gene: TRBV6-5
CDR3 protein: CASSLNRDTEAFF; CDR3 DNA: TGTGCCAGCAGCCTAAACAGGGACACTGAAGCTTTCTTT; clone size: .; J gene: TRBJ1-1; D gene: .; V gene: TRBV6-4
CDR3 protein: CASSYMGGNQPQHF; CDR3 DNA: TGTGCCAGCAGTTATATGGGGGGGAATCAGCCCCAGCATTTT; clone size: .; J gene: TRBJ1-5; D gene: .; V gene: TRBV6-5
CDR3 protein: CASSDGGVGSYEQYF; CDR3 DNA: TGTGCCAGCAGCGACGGGGGTGTAGGGTCCTACGAGCAGTACTTC; clone size: .; J gene: TRBJ2-7; D gene: .; V gene: TRBV2
CDR3 protein: CASSLNAAGNIQYF; CDR3 DNA: TGTGCCAGCAGCTTAAACGCCGCCGGAAACATTCAGTACTTC; clone size: .; J gene: TRBJ2-4; D gene: .; V gene: TRBV11-2
CDR3 protein: CASSPPGGGYEQYF; CDR3 DNA: TGTGCCAGCAGCCCCCCGGGCGGGGGCTACGAGCAGTACTTC; clone size: .; J gene: TRBJ2-7; D gene: TRBD2; V gene: TRBV13
CDR3 protein: CASNLPTRVNTEAFF; CDR3 DNA: TGTGCCAGCAACCTACCCACGCGGGTGAACACTGAAGCTTTCTTT; clone size: .; J gene: TRBJ1-1; D gene: .; V gene: TRBV28
CDR3 protein: CASSVVGRLGDIQYF; CDR3 DNA: TGTGCCAGCAGCGTAGTGGGACGACTAGGGGACATTCAGTACTTC; clone size: .; J gene: TRBJ2-4; D gene: .; V gene: TRBV9
CDR3 protein: CASSLGGAGAYEQYF; CDR3 DNA: TGCGCCAGCAGCCTCGGGGGGGCGGGAGCCTACGAGCAGTACTTC; clone size: .; J gene: TRBJ2-7; D gene: TRBD2; V gene: TRBV5-1
CDR3 protein: CASTDELGTGFSGANVLTF; CDR3 DNA: TGTGCCAGCACCGACGAGTTGGGGACAGGTTTCTCTGGGGCCAACGTCCTGACTTTC; clone size: once; J gene: TRBJ2-6; D gene: TRBD1; V gene: TRBV7-9
CDR3 protein: CASSGSGYNEQFF; CDR3 DNA: TGTGCCAGCAGCGGTTCAGGGTACAATGAGCAGTTCTTC; clone size: .; J gene: TRBJ2-1; D gene: .; V gene: TRBV9
CDR3 protein: CSVIGLTREQYF; CDR3 DNA: TGCAGCGTCATCGGACTCACGAGGGAGCAGTACTTC; clone size: .; J gene: TRBJ2-7; D gene: .; V gene: TRBV29-1
CDR3 protein: CASSGRRGYYEQYF; CDR3 DNA: TGTGCCAGCAGTGGCCGGCGGGGTTACTACGAGCAGTACTTC; clone size: .; J gene: TRBJ2-7; D gene: .; V gene: TRBV2
CDR3 protein: CASSQGTGAGANVLTF; CDR3 DNA: TGTGCCAGCAGCCAGGGAACAGGGGCCGGGGCCAACGTCCTGACTTTC; clone size: .; J gene: TRBJ2-6; D gene: TRBD1; V gene: TRBV4-2
CDR3 protein: CATAIAGGLVEQYF; CDR3 DNA: TGTGCCACCGCCATAGCGGGCGGCCTCGTCGAGCAGTACTTC; clone size: .; J gene: TRBJ2-7; D gene: TRBD2; V gene: TRBV25-1
CDR3 protein: CASSPGREWYEQYF; CDR3 DNA: TGTGCCAGCAGCCCAGGGCGGGAGTGGTACGAGCAGTACTTC; clone size: once; J gene: TRBJ2-7; D gene: TRBD2; V gene: TRBV28
CDR3 protein: CSATQGYEQYF; CDR3 DNA: TGCAGTGCAACACAGGGTTACGAGCAGTACTTC; clone size: .; J gene: TRBJ2-7; D gene: .; V gene: TRBV20-1
CDR3 protein: CASGTSSEQFF; CDR3 DNA: TGTGCCAGTGGTACTAGCAGTGAGCAGTTCTTC; clone size: .; J gene: TRBJ2-1; D gene: .; V gene: TRBV19
CDR3 protein: CASSPPQGRVSYTF; CDR3 DNA: TGTGCCAGCAGCCCCCCCCAGGGCCGGGTGAGCTACACCTTC; clone size: .; J gene: TRBJ1-2; D gene: .; V gene: TRBV28
CDR3 protein: CASSEGVEQPQHF; CDR3 DNA: TGTGCCAGCAGTGAAGGCGTAGAACAGCCCCAGCATTTT; clone size: .; J gene: TRBJ1-5; D gene: .; V gene: TRBV2
CDR3 protein: CASSPRASGVTDTQYF; CDR3 DNA: TGCGCCAGCAGCCCGCGGGCTAGCGGAGTCACAGATACGCAGTATTTT; clone size: .; J gene: TRBJ2-3; D gene: TRBD2; V gene: TRBV5-1
CDR3 protein: CASSRDRAYEQYF; CDR3 DNA: TGTGCCAGCAGTAGGGACAGGGCCTACGAGCAGTACTTC; clone size: .; J gene: TRBJ2-7; D gene: TRBD1; V gene: TRBV27
CDR3 protein: CASSLVFPYGSVVQFF; CDR3 DNA: TGTGCCAGCAGCTTAGTTTTCCCCTACGGGTCGGTGGTGCAGTTCTTC; clone size: .; J gene: TRBJ2-1; D gene: .; V gene: TRBV11-2
CDR3 protein: CASSAGTGQAIYGYTF; CDR3 DNA: TGTGCCAGCAGCGCGGGGACAGGCCAGGCCATCTATGGCTACACCTTC; clone size: .; J gene: TRBJ1-2; D gene: TRBD1; V gene: TRBV11-3
CDR3 protein: CASTKQGSGANVLTF; CDR3 DNA: TGTGCCAGCACAAAGCAGGGTTCTGGGGCCAACGTCCTGACTTTC; clone size: .; J gene: TRBJ2-6; D gene: .; V gene: TRBV27
CDR3 protein: CASSLRQGARGANVLTF; CDR3 DNA: TGTGCCAGCAGTTTAAGACAGGGGGCGCGTGGGGCCAACGTCCTGACTTTC; clone size: once; J gene: TRBJ2-6; D gene: TRBD1; V gene: TRBV28
CDR3 protein: CASKNGQAATYEQYF; CDR3 DNA: TGTGCCAGCAAAAATGGACAGGCCGCAACCTACGAGCAGTACTTC; clone size: .; J gene: TRBJ2-7; D gene: TRBD1; V gene: TRBV2
CDR3 protein: CPLCNEQYF; CDR3 DNA: TGCCCTCTCTGTAACGAGCAGTACTTC; clone size: .; J gene: TRBJ2-7; D gene: .; V gene: TRBV25-1
CDR3 protein: CASSPGTSGRQYF; CDR3 DNA: TGTGCCAGCAGCCCCGGGACTAGCGGGCGCCAGTACTTC; clone size: .; J gene: TRBJ2-5; D gene: TRBD2; V gene: TRBV7-2
CDR3 protein: CASSRDRDSGANVLTF; CDR3 DNA: TGTGCCAGCAGCCGTGACAGGGACTCTGGGGCCAACGTCCTGACTTTC; clone size: .; J gene: TRBJ2-6; D gene: TRBD1; V gene: TRBV4-2
CDR3 protein: CAISESLQGGTEAFF; CDR3 DNA: TGTGCCATCAGTGAGTCGTTACAGGGGGGCACTGAAGCTTTCTTT; clone size: .; J gene: TRBJ1-1; D gene: TRBD1; V gene: TRBV10-3
CDR3 protein: CAISDPGHRYGYTF; CDR3 DNA: TGTGCCATCAGTGACCCGGGACACCGCTATGGCTACACCTTC; clone size: .; J gene: TRBJ1-2; D gene: .; V gene: TRBV10-3
CDR3 protein: CASSLDRGNTGELFF; CDR3 DNA: TGTGCCAGCAGCTTGGACAGGGGTAACACCGGGGAGCTGTTTTTT; clone size: .; J gene: TRBJ2-2; D gene: TRBD1; V gene: TRBV7-3
CDR3 protein: CASSYTVNTEAFF; CDR3 DNA: TGTGCCAGCAGTTATACGGTGAACACTGAAGCTTTCTTT; clone size: .; J gene: TRBJ1-1; D gene: .; V gene: TRBV27
CDR3 protein: CASSPQDSRLNQPQHF; CDR3 DNA: TGTGCCAGCAGTCCCCAGGACAGCCGGCTGAATCAGCCCCAGCATTTT; clone size: .; J gene: TRBJ1-5; D gene: .; V gene: TRBV28
CDR3 protein: CASSARRPGLNTGELFF; CDR3 DNA: TGTGCCAGCAGTGCTAGGAGGCCCGGCCTCAACACCGGGGAGCTGTTTTTT; clone size: .; J gene: TRBJ2-2; D gene: .; V gene: TRBV2
CDR3 protein: CASSPGLGLEEQYF; CDR3 DNA: TGTGCCAGCTCACCAGGACTAGGATTGGAAGAGCAGTACTTC; clone size: few; J gene: TRBJ2-7; D gene: TRBD2; V gene: TRBV18
CDR3 protein: CAWRTGEGNTIYF; CDR3 DNA: TGTGCCTGGAGGACCGGAGAAGGAAACACCATATATTTT; clone size: .; J gene: TRBJ1-3; D gene: .; V gene: TRBV30
CDR3 protein: CASTGLAGVNEQYF; CDR3 DNA: TGTGCCAGCACCGGACTAGCGGGAGTAAACGAGCAGTACTTC; clone size: .; J gene: TRBJ2-7; D gene: TRBD2; V gene: TRBV2
CDR3 protein: CASSQGGVGVYEQYF; CDR3 DNA: TGCGCCAGCAGCCAGGGGGGAGTAGGGGTTTACGAGCAGTACTTC; clone size: .; J gene: TRBJ2-7; D gene: .; V gene: TRBV4-3
CDR3 protein: CASSFVSLKTGQSYEQYF; CDR3 DNA: TGTGCCAGCAGTTTTGTGTCCCTCAAGACAGGGCAATCCTACGAGCAGTACTTC; clone size: .; J gene: TRBJ2-7; D gene: TRBD1; V gene: TRBV28